The 18 T cell receptor beta chains presented below share a single source sample, sequenced in a study of human T cells and chemical hapten exposure. Time point reported: patch test 3, about 24 weeks after DPC sensitization. Treatment given: therapeutic diphenylcyclopropenone sensitization with weekly scalp DPC. TCRdb reanalysed the RACE reads using MiXCR and keeps one entry per CDR3 protein. The profile covers 62,000 or so distinct CDR3 sequences, with 9.5% to 12% appearing a single time and approximately 2% taken by the ten largest. The specimen was whole blood, collected in connection with sensitization to the hapten diphenylcyclopropenone (DPC). The receptors originated from a woman in her 30s with alopecia areata. Some clones in this sample may be carry-over from other donors' samples.

The chain recombines TRBV7-8 with TRBJ1-3, with D uncertain. V lost 4 bases and J 0 bases, leaving 13 bases between the germline ends. The CDR3 has 16 amino acids. Germline assignment: CDR1 SGHVS and CDR2 FQNEAQ. CDR3 sequence: CASSYEQTYSGNTIYF. For the CDR3, the DNA is TGTGCCAGCAGCTATGAACAGACTTACTCTGGAAACACCATATATTTT.

This clonotype was observed a few times. V and J are TRBV14 and TRBJ2-5; TRBD1 agrees at 9 bases. Germline CDR1 SGHDN, CDR2 FVKESK. The CDR3 is 16 residues long. The J segment lost 4 bases and the V segment lost 4 bases, leaving 10 bases of the junction unmatched. CDR3 nucleotide sequence: TGTGCCAGCAGCCGTAGAGGACAGGGGCCTGGAGAGACCCAGTACTTC. Protein sequence: CASSRRGQGPGETQYF.

This clonotype has ten or more counts. The V and J genes are TRBV18 and TRBJ2-7; D remains ambiguous. Germline values: CDR1 KGHSH, CDR2 LQKENI. The CDR3 sequence is 12 residues long. V dropped 3 bases and J dropped 5 bases, with 8 bases sitting between them. CDR3 coding DNA: TGTGCCAGCTCACCCGCTCAGGACGAGCAGTACTTC. Translation: CASSPAQDEQYF.

This chain links TRBV5-1 with TRBJ2-4, with D perhaps being TRBD1 or TRBD2 (5 bases each). Germline V gene lookup returns CDR1 SGHRS and CDR2 YFSETQ. This CDR3 is built from 17 residues. V shed 0 bases and J shed 3 bases, with 16 bases lying between them. CDR3 sequence reads: CASSLESFGGFKNIQYF. The CDR3 DNA reads TGCGCCAGCAGCTTGGAATCGTTTGGGGGATTCAAAAACATTCAGTACTTC.

The chain combines TRBV14 with TRBJ1-6; tentative D call: TRBD1 (6 bases). The CDR3 runs to 15 residues. Germline V CDR1 and CDR2: SGHDN, FVKESK. Deletions cut 4 bases from V and 9 bases from J, with 16 bases between. The CDR3 protein is CASSLFGQWGSPLHF. CDR3 nucleotides: TGTGCCAGCAGCCTCTTTGGACAGTGGGGTTCACCCCTCCACTTT.

This clonotype has a handful of counts. The V and J genes are TRBV2 and TRBJ2-4; TRBD1 agrees at 10 bases. Germline CDR1 reads SNHLY; CDR2 reads FYNNEI. V lost 7 bases, J lost 1 base, and 4 bases stayed unmatched. This CDR3 spans 15 amino acids. The CDR3 coding sequence is TGTGCCAGCACACGGACAGGGGGTGCCAAAAACATTCAGTACTTC. Translation: CASTRTGGAKNIQYF.

This clonotype was picked up many times. The chain has TRBV6-1 and TRBJ1-2, with 10 bases aligning to TRBD1. CDR3 size: 15 residues. With 4 bases clipped from V and 2 bases from J, the junction kept 4 bases outside the gene matches. The germline V gene encodes CDR1 MNHNS and CDR2 SASEGT. The CDR3 is CASSAGQGLNYGYTF. CDR3 DNA sequence: TGTGCCAGCAGTGCGGGACAGGGGCTAAACTATGGCTACACCTTC.

This clonotype turned up a few times. This chain links TRBV6-6 with TRBJ1-5; D unclear. From germline, CDR1 is MNHNY and CDR2 SVGAGI (reference sequence). This CDR3 has 14 residues. The V and J ends lost 2 bases and 5 bases respectively, with 10 bases between them. In DNA form, the CDR3 reads TGTGCCAGCAGTTACACACAGACACATCAGCCCCAGCATTTT. Translating it yields CASSYTQTHQPQHF.

Remarks on this clonotype: A read error may account for a junction end that differs from germline. This chain joins TRBV28 and TRBJ1-1, with D possibly being TRBD1 (6 bases). The germline CDR1 and CDR2 sequences are MDHEN and SYDVKM. This CDR3 comprises 13 residues. CDR3: CASSSPTGPGSIF. The CDR3 coding sequence is TGTGCCAGCAGTTCACCGACAGGCCCCGGGTCGATCTTT.

The DNA for the CDR3 is TGTGCCAGCAGCTTCTCTGGAAACACCATATATTTT. Translation: CASSFSGNTIYF. This chain connects TRBV7-8 to TRBJ1-3, with D hard to call. The CDR3 runs 12 residues. CDR1 is SGHVS, CDR2 FQNEAQ, per germline. V lost 3 bases and J 0 bases, leaving 0 bases between the germline ends. The variable domain in full, with the rest retrieved from reference TRBV7-8 and TRBJ1-3, is GAGVSQSPRYKVAKRGQDVALRCDPISGHVSLFWYQQALGQGPEFLTYFQNEAQLDKSGLPSDRFFAERPEGSVSTLKIQRTQQEDSAVYLCASSFSGNTIYFGEGSWLTVV.

This clonotype was detected only a few times. The V and J genes are TRBV7-2 and TRBJ2-3; perhaps D is TRBD1 or TRBD2 (6 bases each). The CDR3 has 15 residues. Germline-derived CDR1 and CDR2 are SGHTA and FQGNSA. Deletions cut 2 bases from V and 2 bases from J, with 11 bases between. CDR3 in DNA: TGTGCCAGCAGCTTAATTTCGGGGGCCACAGATACGCAGTATTTT. Protein sequence: CASSLISGATDTQYF.

The rearrangement uses TRBV20-1 and TRBJ1-5; D ambiguous. The CDR3 runs 12 residues. The V and J ends lost 4 bases and 3 bases respectively, with 7 bases between them. CDR1 and CDR2 (germline): DFQATT, SNEGSKA (reference sequence). Written as DNA, the CDR3 is TGCAGTGCTATGCAGTTCAATCAGCCCCAGCATTTT. Translated: CSAMQFNQPQHF.

This clonotype has a handful of counts. The V gene is TRBV14, the J gene TRBJ1-1; no firm D call. Per germline, CDR1 SGHDN and CDR2 FVKESK. Trimming cost V 4 bases and J 2 bases, with 8 bases left between them. The CDR3 is 13 amino acids. The CDR3 loop reads CASSRTINTEAFF. The CDR3 bases are TGTGCCAGCAGCCGAACGATAAACACTGAAGCTTTCTTT.

This clonotype was recorded a few times. The rearrangement uses TRBV6-5 and TRBJ1-2; D uncertain. The CDR3 covers 16 residues. Germline loops: CDR1 MNHEY, CDR2 SVGAGI. V lost 2 bases and J lost 6, with 19 bases in between. This CDR3 is CASSYADPTTVDGYTF. DNA for the CDR3: TGTGCCAGCAGTTACGCCGACCCGACCACGGTGGATGGCTACACCTTC.

This clonotype was counted a few times. The V gene is TRBV7-9, the J gene TRBJ1-1; D remains ambiguous. The germline V and J ends were trimmed by 4 bases and 1 base, with 13 bases remaining between them. The CDR3 runs 15 residues. In germline, CDR1 is SEHNR, CDR2 FQNEAQ (reference sequence). CDR3: CASSYLIGENTEAFF. The CDR3 DNA follows: TGTGCCAGCAGCTATTTAATCGGGGAGAACACTGAAGCTTTCTTT.

In DNA form, the CDR3 reads TGTGCCAGCAGCGTGGGCGCCGACTCCTACGAGCAGTACTTC. Encoded protein: CASSVGADSYEQYF. This sequence joins TRBV9 and TRBJ2-7; D not certain. V gave up 2 bases and J gave up 0 bases, with 9 bases separating them. The V gene's germline CDR1 is SGDLS and CDR2 YYNGEE. This CDR3 is built from 14 residues.

This clonotype was counted many times. The chain employs TRBV6-1 and TRBJ2-1; D is unresolved. CDR3 length: 15 residues. Germline V CDR1 and CDR2: MNHNS, SASEGT. Trimming removed 1 base from V and 9 bases from J, with 16 bases in between. CDR3: CASSEGLARAGEQFF. The CDR3 coding sequence is TGTGCCAGCAGTGAAGGACTGGCCCGGGCCGGTGAGCAGTTCTTC.

This clonotype was counted only a few times. This chain joins TRBV7-9 and TRBJ1-1; D gene ambiguous. Per the germline V gene, CDR1 is SEHNR and CDR2 is FQNEAQ (reference sequence). The CDR3 contains 12 residues. Trimming stripped 6 bases from V and 1 base from J, with 6 bases between. The CDR3 is CASRRPNTEAFF. The CDR3 DNA follows: TGTGCCAGCAGGAGACCGAACACTGAAGCTTTCTTT.